This note documents a single T cell receptor (beta chain) sequence. Libraries were prepared by immunoSEQ multiplex PCR; TCRdb keeps only in-frame clonotypes and omits some of them. The repertoire consists of around 500,000 clones, with about 84% occurring once and the leading ten covering about an eighth. These data originate in a study of shared clonotypes between healthy human individuals. CDR1 and CDR2 (germline): DFQATT, SNEGSKA (reference sequence). The CDR3 length is 11 residues. Trimming shortened V by 7 bases and J by 0 bases, and 4 bases separated the two germline ends. The clonotype was recovered from a woman in her 40s in good health. Some clones in this sample may be carry-over from other donors' samples. J is TRBJ2-1 and V is TRBV20-1, with D unresolved. Material: PBMCs. This CDR3 is CSGVSYNEQFF. The DNA of the CDR3 is TGCAGTGGAGTCTCCTACAATGAGCAGTTCTTC.